This TCR beta chain was profiled in a study of blood T cell repertoires in COVID-19. Study details: COVID-19 samples from acute and convalescent phases originated in the United States, Italy and Spain. Sources were T cells, B-cell-depleted T cells, or PBMCs; the material itself was cDNA or gDNA.

Authors' methods: Amplification of reference gene primers was used by the study to estimate nucleated cell counts. Data came from immunoSEQ multiplex PCR; TCRdb stores just in-frame clones and leaves some out. V and J calls and clone size are as listed in that table; D and trimming were resolved from the DNA. The sample includes roughly 290,000 clones, roughly 89% seen only once; the top ten take about 1.7%. Cohort 3 donors counted as recovered after two negative PCRs, clearance, or resolved symptoms. This sequence originates from a woman aged 40 to 55 who had recovered from COVID-19. Sequencing was carried out using PBMCs or T cells enriched from blood (not recorded which).

CDR3 DNA: TGTGCCAGCAGTTTTCTCTCGAGACAGCCCCAGCATTTT. Translation: CASSFLSRQPQHF. The chain combines TRBV12-3 or TRBV12-4 with TRBJ1-5, with D unresolved. The CDR3 runs 13 residues. Trimming stripped 3 bases from V and 7 bases from J, with 10 bases between.